This T cell receptor (beta chain) was sequenced in a study of T cell clonality in common variable immunodeficiency. This clone was detected ten times or more. Its antigen is currently unknown. The CDR3 goes on 3 residues after the read ends, and that part is filled in from the germline J gene. Profiled with immunoSEQ multiplex PCR; TCRdb holds only in-frame clones, not every one. Singletons are absent from the sample, which has 40,000 to 45,000 clones. Notes on the study in general: Reportedly, TCR beta sequences from common variable immunodeficiency showed fewer deletions and N-nucleotide insertions. Compared with healthy controls, CVID subjects showed increased TCRbeta clonality, mostly in about a third.

Germline lookup yields CDR1 MGHRA and CDR2 YSYEKL. The J segment lost 3 bases and the V segment lost 3 bases, leaving 8 bases of the junction unmatched. The CDR3 runs 17 residues. This chain joins TRBV4-1 and TRBJ2-3; 11 nucleotides agree with TRBD2. The sequenced sample was peripheral blood mononuclear cells. This clonotype was sampled from a person between 18 and 75 years old in good health. CDR3 bases read: TGCGCCAGCAGCCAGGAGGGTCTAGCGGGGGGAACAGATACG. Translation gives CASSQEGLAGGTDT. The entire CDR3 is CASSQEGLAGGTDTQYF.